This entry lists 21 T cell receptor beta chains sequenced from one sample in a study of response to subunit inactivated influenza vaccine. One entry per CDR3 protein results from TCRdb running MiXCR on the RT-PCR reads. The sample shows more than 450,000 distinct CDR3 sequences, 7.6% of them seen only once. The sample was PBMCs from blood, taken less than 30 months after vaccination. The receptors were sampled from a man aged 45-69 years who received an inactivated influenza vaccine.

The chain employs TRBV20-1 and TRBJ2-5, with D unresolved. CDR1 is DFQATT and CDR2 is SNEGSKA in the germline V gene (reference sequence). This CDR3 has 12 residues. V gave up 4 bases and J gave up 0 bases, with 6 bases separating them. The CDR3 sequence: CSATSNQETQYF. The DNA for the CDR3 is TGCAGTGCTACCAGCAACCAAGAGACCCAGTACTTC.

This clonotype was seen many times. This rearrangement joins TRBV24-1 to TRBJ2-5, with 8 bases identical to TRBD2. From germline, CDR1 is KGHDR and CDR2 SFDVKD. V trimming: 0 bases; J trimming: 4 bases; junction bases outside the gene matches: 3. The CDR3 runs 15 residues. The CDR3 is CATSDLTGGRETQYF. DNA of the CDR3: TGTGCCACCAGTGATTTGACGGGAGGGCGAGAGACCCAGTACTTC.

The chain couples TRBV4-1 to TRBJ1-5, with D uncertain. V shed 2 bases and J shed 2 bases, with 10 bases lying between them. The CDR3 is 15 residues long. Germline CDR1 reads MGHRA; CDR2 reads YSYEKL. CDR3 DNA sequence: TGCGCCAGCAGCCAAAATGCGGGTGGCAATCAGCCCCAGCATTTT. Its translation: CASSQNAGGNQPQHF.

This clonotype has ten or more counts. J is TRBJ2-1 and V is TRBV14; the D gene is possibly TRBD2 (5 bases). This CDR3 has 15 amino acids. Per the germline V gene, CDR1 is SGHDN and CDR2 is FVKESK. V was clipped by 0 bases and J by 5 bases, with 11 bases between them. CDR3: CASSQDFQRNNEQFF. The DNA of the CDR3 is TGTGCCAGCAGCCAAGATTTTCAGCGGAACAATGAGCAGTTCTTC.

This clonotype appeared a few times. The chain combines TRBV5-1 with TRBJ2-1; perhaps TRBD2 as D (5 bases). The germline V gene has CDR1 SGHRS and CDR2 YFSETQ. CDR3 length: 15 residues. V was cut by 6 bases and J by 4 bases, with 17 bases left in between. The DNA of the CDR3 is TGCGCCAGCACCGCTGCCGGGGAGCGATACAATGAGCAGTTCTTC. Translating it yields CASTAAGERYNEQFF.

This clonotype was picked up many times. CDR3 nucleotide sequence: TGTGCCACCAGTGATGGGACACCACCCTACGAGCAGTACTTC. Encoded protein: CATSDGTPPYEQYF. The chain employs TRBV24-1 and TRBJ2-7; D possibly corresponds to TRBD1 (6 bases). The length of the CDR3 is 14 residues. Germline V gives CDR1 KGHDR, CDR2 SFDVKD. V was trimmed by 3 bases and J by 2 bases, leaving 10 bases between them.

This clonotype came up once. V and J are TRBV5-1 and TRBJ1-2; 8 bases align to TRBD1. V shed 3 bases and J 2 bases; nucleotides not matched to a gene: 6. CDR3 size: 15 residues. Per germline, CDR1 SGHRS and CDR2 YFSETQ. The CDR3 region has the DNA TGCGCCAGCAGCTCGACACGACAGGGGAACTATGGCTACACCTTC. The encoded protein is CASSSTRQGNYGYTF.

A few counts support this clonotype. This rearrangement joins TRBV3-1 to TRBJ2-2; D may be TRBD2 (7 bases). Germline loops: CDR1 LGHDT, CDR2 YNNKEL (reference sequence). The CDR3 has 18 amino acids. V was clipped by 0 bases and J by 4 bases, with 18 bases between them. CDR3 DNA: TGTGCCAGCAGCCAAGACCGTTTCGGGGGGCTGAGCACCGGGGAGCTGTTTTTT. Translated: CASSQDRFGGLSTGELFF.

The chain's CDR3 is CASSLDGYPETQYF. The CDR3 nucleotides are TGTGCCAGCAGTTTAGACGGATACCCAGAGACCCAGTACTTC. The V gene is TRBV2, the J gene TRBJ2-5; D uncertain. V lost 5 bases, J lost 4 bases, and 14 bases lay in between. Germline-derived CDR1 and CDR2 are SNHLY and FYNNEI. There are 14 residues in the CDR3.

The chain is built from TRBV6-1 and TRBJ2-5; TRBD2 aligns across 12 bases. CDR1 is MNHNS, CDR2 SASEGT, per germline. V lost 4 bases and J lost 4; bases outside the gene matches: 7. This CDR3 has 16 amino acids. DNA of the CDR3: TGTGCCAGCAGTGCGGAGCTAGCGGGGGGGCCAGAGACCCAGTACTTC. Translating gives CASSAELAGGPETQYF.

A few counts support this clonotype. The genes are TRBV7-8 and TRBJ1-3; the D is unclear. There are 17 residues in the CDR3. The germline gives CDR1 SGHVS, CDR2 FQNEAQ. The germline V and J ends were trimmed by 10 bases and 0 bases, with 22 bases remaining between them. The CDR3 is CATFRGVHQSSGNTIYF. CDR3 DNA: TGTGCCACCTTCCGCGGGGTCCACCAATCCTCTGGAAACACCATATATTTT.

This clonotype was seen a handful of times. This sequence joins TRBV7-2 and TRBJ2-7, with 12 bases fitting TRBD1. V trimming: 7 bases; J trimming: 7 bases; junction bases outside the gene matches: 8. The CDR3 is 14 residues long. Germline CDR1 SGHTA, CDR2 FQGNSA. DNA of the CDR3: TGTGCCAGCAAAGCCGGGACAGGGGGCGGGGAGCAGTACTTC. Translating it yields CASKAGTGGGEQYF.

This clonotype has only a few counts. The V call is TRBV11-2, the J call TRBJ2-4; 9 bases map to TRBD1. Germline V lookup: CDR1 SGHAT, CDR2 FQNNGV. The CDR3 length is 14 residues. Losses at the gene ends were 1 base for V and 9 bases for J; bases not matched to a gene: 4. Written as DNA, the CDR3 is TGTGCCAGCAGCTTAGGTGGGACAGGGTCCATTCAGTACTTC. Protein product: CASSLGGTGSIQYF.

The V call is TRBV14, the J call TRBJ2-5, with D maybe TRBD1 (5 bases). Trimming removed 1 base from V and 7 bases from J, with 13 bases in between. Germline values: CDR1 SGHDN, CDR2 FVKESK. The CDR3 is 14 amino acids. The CDR3 sequence is CASSQGWVQGTQYF. The CDR3 bases are TGTGCCAGCAGCCAAGGATGGGTCCAGGGGACCCAGTACTTC.

This clonotype was detected many times. V is TRBV3-1 and J is TRBJ2-3, with TRBD2 as a possible D gene (6 bases). This CDR3 region has 16 residues. The germline gives CDR1 LGHDT, CDR2 YNNKEL (reference sequence). V was cut by 1 base and J by 4 bases, with 15 bases left in between. CDR3 nucleotides: TGTGCCAGCAGCCAAGGGGACTTTGGAGCGGCAGATACGCAGTATTTT. It is translated as CASSQGDFGAADTQYF.

This clonotype came up a few times. The gene calls are TRBV20-1 and TRBJ1-2; TRBD1 might be the D (5 bases). Germline V CDR1 and CDR2: DFQATT, SNEGSKA (reference sequence). This CDR3 region has 12 residues. Trimming left V 3 bases short and J 4 bases short, with 9 bases between. The CDR3 DNA sequence: TGCAGTGCTAGCACAGGCGCCTATGGCTACACCTTC. This codes for CSASTGAYGYTF.

This clonotype was counted a few times. The chain employs TRBV29-1 and TRBJ1-2; the match to TRBD1 covers 7 bases. V trimming: 2 bases; J trimming: 4 bases; junction bases outside the gene matches: 13. Looked up from germline, CDR1 is SQVTM and CDR2 is ANQGSEA. CDR3 size: 16 residues. This CDR3 is CSVERFVYAGGYGYTF. The CDR3 nucleotides are TGCAGCGTTGAAAGGTTCGTGTACGCAGGGGGCTATGGCTACACCTTC.

The CDR3 DNA is TGCAGGCCGGGACACTCGAGCACAGATACGCAGTATTTT. It translates to CRPGHSSTDTQYF. This chain links TRBV20-1 with TRBJ2-3; D is perhaps TRBD1 (6 bases). The CDR3 loop spans 13 amino acids. From germline, CDR1 is DFQATT and CDR2 SNEGSKA (reference sequence).

This clonotype turned up a few times. V usage is TRBV21-1 and J usage is TRBJ2-3; TRBD2 is taken as the D call from the table, unchecked against the DNA. TRBV21-1 is described as a pseudogene. This CDR3 is 15 amino acids long. The CDR3 nucleotides are TGTGCCAGCAGCAGAGTAGCGGGAGCCAAAGATACGCAGTATTTT. Residues: CASSRVAGAKDTQYF.

The rearrangement joins TRBV11-2 to TRBJ2-3; maybe TRBD2 (6 bases). Germline V lookup: CDR1 SGHAT, CDR2 FQNNGV. The CDR3 contains 15 residues. Trimming cost V 3 bases and J 4 bases, with 14 bases left between them. CDR3 coding DNA: TGTGCCAGCAGCTTGTTTACTAGCATCGCAGATACGCAGTATTTT. This translates into CASSLFTSIADTQYF.

In its sample, this clonotype was seen many times. The chain is built from TRBV13 and TRBJ2-1, with D possibly matching TRBD1 (6 bases). Germline CDR1 is PRHDT and CDR2 is FYEKMQ (reference sequence). V was cut by 3 bases and J by 3 bases, with 15 bases left in between. CDR3 length: 16 residues. The CDR3 loop reads CASSLMFGGSYNEQFF. The CDR3 DNA is TGTGCCAGCAGCTTGATGTTTGGGGGCAGCTACAATGAGCAGTTCTTC.